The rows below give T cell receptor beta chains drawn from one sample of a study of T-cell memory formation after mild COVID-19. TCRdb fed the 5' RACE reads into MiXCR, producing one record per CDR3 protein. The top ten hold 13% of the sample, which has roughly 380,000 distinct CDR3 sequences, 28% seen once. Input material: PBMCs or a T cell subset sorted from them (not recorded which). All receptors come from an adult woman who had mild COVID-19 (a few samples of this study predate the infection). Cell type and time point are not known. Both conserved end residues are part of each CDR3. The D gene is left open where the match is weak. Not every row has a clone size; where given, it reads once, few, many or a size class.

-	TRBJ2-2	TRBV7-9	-	TGTGCCAGCAGCTTAGACTCGTGGACATTCAACACCGGGGAGCTGTTTTTT	CASSLDSWTFNTGELFF
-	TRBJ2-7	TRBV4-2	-	TGTGCCAGCAGCCAAGATCAAGGACTCCCCTACGAGCAGTACTTC	CASSQDQGLPYEQYF
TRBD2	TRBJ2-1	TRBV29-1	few	TGCAGCGTCCGCACTAGCGGGAGCTACAATGAGCAGTTCTTC	CSVRTSGSYNEQFF
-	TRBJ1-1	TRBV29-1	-	TGCAGCACGGGGAACACTGAAGCTTTCTTT	CSTGNTEAFF
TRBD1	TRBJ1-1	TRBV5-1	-	TGCGCCAGCAGCTGGGGACAGGGGGCGAACACTGAAGCTTTCTTT	CASSWGQGANTEAFF
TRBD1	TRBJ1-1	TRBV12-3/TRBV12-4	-	TGTGCCAGCAGTTTCGACAGGGGTTACACTGAAGCTTTCTTT	CASSFDRGYTEAFF
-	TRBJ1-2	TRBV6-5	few	TGTGCCAGCAGTCCGCCCGGGGATGGCTACACCTTC	CASSPPGDGYTF
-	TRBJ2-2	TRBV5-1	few	TGCGCCAGCAGCTTGAGGTCGGTCACCGGGGAGCTGTTTTTT	CASSLRSVTGELFF
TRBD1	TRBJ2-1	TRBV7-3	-	TGTGCCAGCAGCTCTGACAGGGGTCTCCGGGAGCAGTTCTTC	CASSSDRGLREQFF
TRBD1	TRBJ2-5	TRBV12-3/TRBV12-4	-	TGTGCCAGCAGTTTTAGGGGGCTGGAAGAGACCCAGTACTTC	CASSFRGLEETQYF
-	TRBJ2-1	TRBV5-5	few	TGTGCCAGCAGCGAGCAGGGGACTGAGCAGTTCTTC	CASSEQGTEQFF
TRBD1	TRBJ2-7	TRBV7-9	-	TGTGCCAGCAGCCGGACCGGGACAGGGATCTACGAGCAGTACTTC	CASSRTGTGIYEQYF
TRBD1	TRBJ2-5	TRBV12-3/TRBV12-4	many	TGTGCCACCAACAGGGGCGGATTTCAAGAGACCCAGTACTTC	CATNRGGFQETQYF
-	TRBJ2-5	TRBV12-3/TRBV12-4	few	TGTGCCTCGGGGAGGGCAGGGGAGTATGGGACCCAGTACTTC	CASGRAGEYGTQYF
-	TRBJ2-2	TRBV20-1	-	TGCAGTGCTAGAGATTTAGGAGGTACCCGAGACACCGGGGAGCTGTTTTTT	CSARDLGGTRDTGELFF
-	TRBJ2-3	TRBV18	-	TGTGCCAGCTCACCCTATGTGGATACGCAGTATTTT	CASSPYVDTQYF
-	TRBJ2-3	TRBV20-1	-	TGCAGTGCTAGGGGCTTAGCGGTACCCACAGATACGCAGTATTTT	CSARGLAVPTDTQYF
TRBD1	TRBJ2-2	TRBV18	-	TGTGCCAGCTCACCTCACGTCCCGGGACAGATTTCTTATAACACCGGGGAGCTGTTTTTT	CASSPHVPGQISYNTGELFF
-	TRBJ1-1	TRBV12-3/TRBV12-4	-	TGTGCCAGCAACCGCCCGGGTCTGACGATGAACACTGAAGCTTTCTTT	CASNRPGLTMNTEAFF
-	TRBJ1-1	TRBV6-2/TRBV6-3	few	TGTGCCAGCAGTTACTCCGTGGGCAAAGCTTTCTTT	CASSYSVGKAFF
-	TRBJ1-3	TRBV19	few	TGTGCCAGTAGCCCGGACGGCGGGAATGGAAACACCATATATTTT	CASSPDGGNGNTIYF
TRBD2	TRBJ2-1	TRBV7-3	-	TGTGCCAGCAGCTTAACATCTAGCGGGAGTTACAATGAGCAGTTCTTC	CASSLTSSGSYNEQFF
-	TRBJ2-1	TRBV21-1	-	TGTGCCAGCAGCTCAACGAGGGCGGGGGGACCGAGCTCCTACAATGAGCAGTTCTTC	CASSSTRAGGPSSYNEQFF
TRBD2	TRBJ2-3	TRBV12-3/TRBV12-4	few	TGTGCCAGCAGTTCGAAAACTAGCGGGGGTACAGATACGCAGTATTTT	CASSSKTSGGTDTQYF
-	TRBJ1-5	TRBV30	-	TGTGCCTGGAGTGTACCGGCTGTCCCCCAGCATTTT	CAWSVPAVPQHF
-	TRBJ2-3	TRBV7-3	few	TGTGCCAGCAGCCCCATGGGACTCAGCACAGATACGCAGTATTTT	CASSPMGLSTDTQYF
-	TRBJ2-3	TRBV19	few	TGTGCCAGTAGTATCGCGGGCGGGGTCACAGATACGCAGTATTTT	CASSIAGGVTDTQYF
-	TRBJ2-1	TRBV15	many	TGTGCCACCAGCAGATCCGTCAATGAGCAGTTCTTC	CATSRSVNEQFF
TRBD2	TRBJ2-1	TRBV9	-	TGTGCCAGCAGCGTAGGAGGGACTAGCGGTACGAAGCAGTTCTTC	CASSVGGTSGTKQFF
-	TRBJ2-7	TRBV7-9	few	TGTGCCAGCAGCTTAGCGCGGGACGGGGAGATCGGGCAGTACTTC	CASSLARDGEIGQYF
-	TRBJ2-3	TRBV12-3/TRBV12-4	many	TGTGCCAGCACGACAGGCTTGGGTACAGATACGCAGTATTTT	CASTTGLGTDTQYF
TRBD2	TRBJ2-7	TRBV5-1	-	TGCGCCAGCAGCTCCGGGACTAGCGTTTACGAGCAGTACTTC	CASSSGTSVYEQYF
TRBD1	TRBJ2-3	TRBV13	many	TGTGCCAGCAGCCTGGACAGGGTTGGCACAGATACGCAGTATTTT	CASSLDRVGTDTQYF
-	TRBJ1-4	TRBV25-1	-	TGTGCCAGCAGTGGCGGAGTGGATGAAAAACTGTTTTTT	CASSGGVDEKLFF
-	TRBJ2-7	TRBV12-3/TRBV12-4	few	TGTGCCAGCACTAAAGAGGGTCACGAGCAGTACTTC	CASTKEGHEQYF
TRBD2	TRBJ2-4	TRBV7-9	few	TGTGCCAGCAGCCCCCAGGGAGGGGTCAACATTCAGTACTTC	CASSPQGGVNIQYF
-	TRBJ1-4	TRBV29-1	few	TGCAGCGTTGGGTACAGGAATAATGAAAAACTGTTTTTT	CSVGYRNNEKLFF
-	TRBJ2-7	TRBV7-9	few	TGTGCCAGCAGCTCCAAGGGAGACTACGAGCAGTACTTC	CASSSKGDYEQYF
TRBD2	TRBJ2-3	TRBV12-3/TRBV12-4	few	TGTGCCAGCAGTTCCCGGACTAGCGGCACAGATACGCAGTATTTT	CASSSRTSGTDTQYF
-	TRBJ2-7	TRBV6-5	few	TGTGCCAGCAGTAAACGCAGGGACCTGGGGGAGCAGTACTTC	CASSKRRDLGEQYF
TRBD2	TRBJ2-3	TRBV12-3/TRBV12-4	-	TGTGCCAGCGGGGGGGTAGCGGGGAACGCAGATACGCAGTATTTT	CASGGVAGNADTQYF
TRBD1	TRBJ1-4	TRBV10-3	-	TGTGCCACCCGGGACAGGGACGGGGAAAAACTGTTTTTT	CATRDRDGEKLFF
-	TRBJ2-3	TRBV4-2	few	TGTGCCAGCAGCCAGCCCTCCCGGGGGGCCGCGGATACGCAGTATTTT	CASSQPSRGAADTQYF
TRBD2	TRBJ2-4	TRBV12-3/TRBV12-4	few	TGTGCCAGCAGTTTTAACAGGGCTAGCGGGGGACGGACCATTCAGTACTTC	CASSFNRASGGRTIQYF
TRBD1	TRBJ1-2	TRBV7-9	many	TGTGCCAGCAGCCCGGGACAGGGCTATGGCTACACCTTC	CASSPGQGYGYTF
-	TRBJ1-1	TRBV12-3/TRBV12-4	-	TGTGCCAGCAGACAGACGCTCTTAAACACTGAAGCTTTCTTT	CASRQTLLNTEAFF
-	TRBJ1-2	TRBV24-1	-	TGTGCCACCAGTGCCCAACCCGGGGCGAACTATGGCTACACCTTC	CATSAQPGANYGYTF
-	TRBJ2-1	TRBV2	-	TGTGCCAGCAGTGTTCGCAGGGATTACAATGAGCAGTTCTTC	CASSVRRDYNEQFF
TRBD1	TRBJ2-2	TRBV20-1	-	TGCAGTGCTAACGGACAGGGGGGCACCGGGGAGCTGTTTTTT	CSANGQGGTGELFF
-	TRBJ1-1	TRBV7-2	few	TGTGCCAGCAGACCCAGGGGACATCCGAACACTGAAGCTTTCTTT	CASRPRGHPNTEAFF
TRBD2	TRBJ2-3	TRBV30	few	TGTGCCTGGAGGGGAGGCGGGAGGCGCACAGATACGCAGTATTTT	CAWRGGGRRTDTQYF
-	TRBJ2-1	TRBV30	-	TGTGCCTGGAGTAAGGTCGGTGAGCAGTTCTTC	CAWSKVGEQFF
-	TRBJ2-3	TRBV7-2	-	TGTGCCAGCAGCTTAGCTATAGGGTTGCGGACAGATACGCAGTATTTT	CASSLAIGLRTDTQYF